The clone carrying this TCR beta chain was observed many times. The source of the sample is a study of HIV-infected children after antiretroviral therapy interruption. On the study more broadly: Interruption-arm samples span weeks 0, 12, interruption end (24 or 48), and about 3 years post-study.

Unique molecular identifiers were included in an RNA-based 3' RACE TCR library. TCRdb analysed the 3' RACE reads with MiXCR anew, one entry per CDR3 protein. The top ten clones hold 1% to 1.3% of a sample with more than 75,000 distinct CDR3 sequences, about 6.9% of them seen once. The CDR3 runs 14 residues. V lost 5 bases and J lost 1, with 11 bases in between. Treatment here: PENTA 11 planned treatment interruption arm or continuous ART arm. Sequences were derived from CD45RA+ CD4+ T cells from PBMCs, pooled from several time points, sampled from a donor given antiretroviral therapy, either interrupted or continuous. The sample's subset: naive CD4+ CD45RA+ CD45RO- T cells. The rearrangement joins TRBV12-3 or TRBV12-4 to TRBJ1-1; possibly TRBD1 for D (5 bases). This TCR came from a pool of human donors with HIV. CDR3 protein: CASSLRAGNTEAFF. DNA of the CDR3: TGTGCCAGCAGTCTCAGGGCAGGGAACACTGAAGCTTTCTTT.